Below, 9 T cell receptor beta chains from the same sample are listed, as sequenced in a study of CD8 T cells in ankylosing spondylitis. General study points: Blood from ankylosing spondylitis patients appeared to carry a characteristic roughly eight-variant TCR beta motif.

TCRdb called the 5' RACE reads again in MiXCR, with one record for every CDR3 protein. In the table there are over 450,000 distinct CDR3 sequences, 9.5% to 15% of which are singletons. Their antigens remain unidentified. Sequencing was done on a sample of blood, either unsorted or a sorted T cell fraction (not recorded which). The receptors originated from a male donor with ankylosing spondylitis.

V usage is TRBV7-2 and J usage is TRBJ1-2; D call uncertain. Germline V gene sequence: CDR1 SGHTA, CDR2 FQGNSA. Between the trimmed V and J ends, which lost 3 bases and 8 bases, there was a span of 19 bases. CDR3 length equals 15 residues. The CDR3: CASSFSLILGGGYTF. DNA for the CDR3: TGTGCCAGCAGCTTCTCCTTGATCTTGGGAGGAGGCTACACCTTC.

This clonotype came up many times. The J gene is TRBJ2-5, the V gene TRBV27, with D perhaps TRBD1 (6 bases). The CDR3 covers 14 residues. Trimming stripped 6 bases from V and 1 base from J, with 12 bases between. Germline-derived CDR1 and CDR2 are MNHEY and SMNVEV (reference sequence). The DNA for the CDR3 is TGTGCCAGCAGCAGCACAGGGCTCCAAGAGACCCAGTACTTC. This sequence encodes CASSSTGLQETQYF.

The J gene is TRBJ2-1, the V gene TRBV7-9, with D possibly being TRBD2 (7 bases). V lost 2 bases, J lost 4 bases, and 18 bases lay in between. Germline V gene sequence: CDR1 SEHNR, CDR2 FQNEAQ (reference sequence). CDR3 length: 17 residues. This chain's CDR3 is CASSLRGGGLLYNEQFF. CDR3 coding DNA: TGTGCCAGCAGCTTAAGGGGGGGCGGCCTCCTTTACAATGAGCAGTTCTTC.

This chain connects TRBV5-1 to TRBJ2-3; 8 nucleotides line up with TRBD2. Germline V gene data show CDR1 as SGHRS and CDR2 as YFSETQ. V was pared by 4 bases and J by 2 bases, with 9 bases of the junction left unmatched. The CDR3 contains 16 residues. The CDR3 here is CASSLGSGSLTDTQYF. CDR3 in DNA: TGCGCCAGCAGCCTTGGGAGCGGGAGTCTCACAGATACGCAGTATTTT.

The sample holds a few counts of this clonotype. The J gene is TRBJ2-5, the V gene TRBV20-1; 9 bases map to TRBD2. There are 14 residues in the CDR3. Germline assignment: CDR1 DFQATT and CDR2 SNEGSKA (reference sequence). V shed 3 bases and J 5 bases; nucleotides not matched to a gene: 7. The CDR3 DNA sequence: TGCAGTGCTAGCAGAAGTCTAGCGGGGGAGACCCAGTACTTC. This encodes CSASRSLAGETQYF.

This clonotype was counted between two and nine times. This sequence joins TRBV10-3 and TRBJ2-1; 11 bases align to TRBD2. The germline V gene encodes CDR1 ENHRY and CDR2 SYGVKD. The V and J ends lost 7 bases and 5 bases, in that order; junction bases with no gene match: 10. The CDR3 extends over 16 amino acids. The CDR3, as DNA: TGTGCCATCAAACCGGGACTAGCGGCTAAAGACAATGAGCAGTTCTTC. As protein: CAIKPGLAAKDNEQFF.

This clonotype was seen a handful of times. This chain uses TRBV10-3 with TRBJ2-3; 9 bases agree with TRBD2. The CDR3 totals 14 residues. CDR1 is ENHRY and CDR2 is SYGVKD in the germline V gene. Unmatched junction bases numbered 4, after V lost 6 bases and J lost 3 bases. The CDR3 loop is CAISGGRGTDTQYF. The CDR3 DNA reads as TGTGCCATCAGCGGCGGGAGGGGGACAGATACGCAGTATTTT.

This clonotype was recorded a few times. The chain joins TRBV24-1 to TRBJ2-5; 7 nucleotides agree with TRBD1. Germline assignment: CDR1 KGHDR and CDR2 SFDVKD. The V gene end was trimmed by 4 bases and the J gene end by 5 bases; junction bases not matched to a gene: 6. The CDR3 spans 14 residues. CDR3 region: CATSDDRVGETQYF. The CDR3 bases are TGTGCCACCAGTGACGACAGGGTGGGGGAGACCCAGTACTTC.

The chain recombines TRBV5-1 with TRBJ2-3, with D possibly TRBD1 on 6 matching bases. This CDR3 comprises 15 residues. V gave up 4 bases and J gave up 1 base, with 13 bases separating them. Germline V gives CDR1 SGHRS, CDR2 YFSETQ. The CDR3 nucleotides read TGCGCCAGCAGCGAACAGGGCCCGGGCACAGATACGCAGTATTTT. Its translation: CASSEQGPGTDTQYF.